The sequence of this T cell receptor (beta chain) was determined in a study of cytomegalovirus exposure and HLA in healthy donors. About this clone: The sample carries other DNA sequences with the same CDR3.

CDR3 length equals 14 residues. Per germline, CDR1 SGDLS and CDR2 YYNGEE. V lost 0 bases, J lost 1 base, and 8 bases lay in between. Both 60 Vbeta primers and 13 Jbeta primers went into the PCR. The protocol was immunoSEQ multiplex PCR, while the TCRdb copy is restricted to in-frame clones and leaves out a portion. Among around 140,000 clones, approximately 74% were seen once, and the ten largest hold 7.3%. The clonotype was recovered from a male donor in good health and CMV-seronegative. The sequenced material came from PBMCs. The chain has TRBV9 and TRBJ2-7; D is ambiguous. The CDR3 nucleotides are TGTGCCAGCAGCGTAGGATCAGGATCCTACGAGCAGTACTTC. Translating it yields CASSVGSGSYEQYF. Variable domain in full (rest from reference TRBV9 and TRBJ2-7): DSGVTQTPKHLITATGQRVTLRCSPRSGDLSVYWYQQSLDQGLQFLIQYYNGEERAKGNILERFSAQQFPDLHSELNLSSLELGDSALYFCASSVGSGSYEQYFGPGTRLTVT.